Sequencing of this T cell receptor beta chain was carried out in a study of cytomegalovirus exposure and HLA in healthy donors (TCRdb year 2017). Context from the whole study: According to an earlier analysis of several hundred of the donors, some 180 million T cells yielded 100 million or so unique TCR beta sequences and approximately 300 Gb of sequence data. An early release that covered about 600 HLA-typed donors contained approximately 290 gigabases of sequencing data and about 84 million unique TCR sequences. The genetic ancestry cluster associated with self-reported Caucasian donors included about 84% of the roughly 390 genotyped donors. The aim of the study was to test whether cataloging public T cell receptors could identify signatures of past pathogen exposure. The study profiled the T cell repertoires of hundreds of subjects by immunosequencing and related them to cytomegalovirus serostatus. A separate validation cohort of about 110 different subjects was used in addition to the roughly 670-subject first cohort. To predict cytomegalovirus infection status, the study combined high-throughput TCR immunosequencing, statistical association of individual TCRs with disease status, and machine learning. In a later analysis, previously published TCR beta repertoires from more than 500 donors were re-analyzed and high-resolution HLA genotyping was added so that TCR occurrence patterns could be studied. Rather than drawing on any new phenotypic data, the later analysis identified candidate immune exposures from TCR beta sequences and the way those sequences occurred across donors. In an earlier analysis of 587 of the donors, high-throughput TCR beta sequencing was used to judge whether each TCR beta V gene segment behaved as functional or pseudogenic. Donor age, sex, ethnicity and CMV serostatus were collected together with the repertoire data. In a later genetic analysis, genome-wide SNP genotypes for about three fifths of the roughly 670 donors were used, and that subset was treated as a discovery cohort. All discovery cohort repertoires had been generated using a single sequencing platform. HLA typing included class I and class II loci at four-digit resolution. Typing coverage varied by locus: roughly 629-640 donors for A, B, C, DRB1 and DQB1; more than 500 for DQA1; around 610 for DPA1; approximately 450 for DPB1. Because of strong linkage in the cohort, a few DR-DQ haplotypes were treated as single units for association and clustering. Among some 400 genotyped donors of the cohort, an average of roughly 230,000 unique TCR beta nucleotide sequences was sequenced per donor, of which roughly 18% were non-productive. Points the paper makes about the study in general: In the study, 150 to 200 TCR beta chains were listed as associated with cytomegalovirus. Specific HLA alleles were associated with 15,000 to 20,000 TCR beta sequences at a false discovery rate of 0.05 in a later analysis. Some IMGT-functional V segments, including TRBV6-2 and TRBV6-3, could not be told apart with the 87-base-pair reads, so those segments were excluded. Most TCR sequences were seen in very few donors, while some public TCRs were found in many individuals. A later genetic analysis associated a missense DCLRE1C variant with V-gene and J-gene trimming of TCR beta chains, and an independent cohort replicated the association. The cohort was sequenced for TCR beta chains only, and without alpha or paired-chain data the features that could be detected were limited. A later analysis found that most CMV-associated TCR beta chains appeared HLA-restricted, with HLA associations seemingly driven largely by CMV exposure. Because some donors lacked HLA typing at each locus, the association tests relied only on the typed subset. Assigning TCR associations to individual alleles was difficult when HLA alleles, especially DR and DQ, strongly co-occurred. The authors suggested that the approach could potentially be generalized to other disease states and immunological phenotypes. Cytomegalovirus status was reported to be diagnosed by the classifier with high specificity and sensitivity in both the original and validation cohorts. Compared with equally common non-associated chains, HLA-associated TCR beta chains in a later analysis were more clonally expanded and had lower generation probabilities. Because counts were too low, fewer than 20 rarely observed V segments, including chromosome 9 orphons, were excluded from the earlier analysis of 587 of the donors. A later genetic analysis reported fewer N-insertions in productive TCRs among donors in an Asian-associated ancestry cluster than the approximately 700-donor mean. In a later analysis, the rate of TCR association differed among HLA loci, with DRB1 alleles having the most associated TCRs and HLA-C alleles having the fewest. Presence/absence analyses assumed roughly uniform sequencing depth across donors, an assumption that may not hold. A further reported finding was that TCR beta sequences accurately predicted the HLA-A and HLA-B alleles for most subjects in the first cohort. A few of the identified cytomegalovirus-associated TCR beta chains were confirmed in vitro to be specific for cytomegalovirus antigens. Correlated functional status among segregating V segments might reflect linkage disequilibrium, but an unknown experimental factor could not be ruled out. In a later analysis, several top co-occurrence clusters were reported to appear linked to parvovirus B19, influenza, CMV and Epstein-Barr virus. The sequencing pipeline was judged likely to have produced a cluster of highly shared sequence variants as a technical artifact. The only immune exposure information available for the cohort was CMV serostatus. Broadly in line with IMGT annotations, most TCR beta V segments showed up in productive rearrangements about 87% or about 30% of the time in an earlier analysis of several hundred of the donors.

The cohort comprised 710 or so healthy bone marrow donors. At the time of sampling, all cohort members were nominally healthy, though unrecorded immune exposures were likely present. The donor was CMV seropositive and was included in the group of about 290 seropositive cohort members. Each donor provided a peripheral blood sample, and peripheral blood mononuclear cells were used for TCR beta sequencing. Genomic DNA extraction from the blood cell samples was performed with the Qiagen DNeasy Blood Extraction Kit. Library generation was performed with the immunoSEQ multiplex PCR assay. For the multiplex PCR, a mixture combining 60 forward primers for TCR Vbeta segments and 13 reverse primers for TCR Jbeta segments was used. The CDR3 region of rearranged TCR beta genes was amplified from genomic DNA by a multiplex PCR assay. The amplified TCR beta libraries were sequenced on the Illumina HiSeq System as 87-base-pair reads. The paper's data handling went like this. A later analysis tallied roughly 80 million unique TCR beta chains across the 666 repertoires, and some 10 million of those chains were shared by two or more donors. Raw reads were error-corrected and collapsed into unique sequences by a nearest-neighbor algorithm in which closely related sequences were merged to remove PCR and sequencing errors. To assign V, D and J gene segments, CDR3 sequences were aligned to IMGT reference sequences. For a sequence to be retained, a match of at least six nucleotides was required to both a V gene segment and a J gene segment. A rearrangement was called productive if the CDR3 had no stop codons and remained in frame with V and J, and every other rearrangement was called non-productive. Following IMGT convention, CDR3 was defined as the stretch from the second conserved V-encoded cysteine up to the conserved J-encoded phenylalanine. The earlier analysis of roughly 590 of the donors excluded any sequence lacking an unambiguous match to a single V gene segment. In an earlier analysis of approximately 500 of the donors, a V segment was called functional when productive rearrangements were above 56.7%, and segregating when the standard deviation between donors exceeded 5%. A statistical classification framework was developed to diagnose cytomegalovirus status using the catalog of TCR beta chain sequences. A later analysis assigned V and J genes by comparing TCR nucleotide sequences with IMGT/GENE-DB human TR gene sequences. Using the TCRdist pipeline, a later analysis assigned CDR3 sequences along with most-parsimonious VDJ recombination scenarios. In a later analysis, every TCR beta chain was defined by the combination of its CDR3 amino acid sequence and its V-gene family, and reads without a unique V-gene family were dropped. A later analysis removed roughly 590 highly shared, low-generation-probability nucleotide sequences to deal with suspected cross-contamination and a sequencing artifact. For each public chain, a later analysis derived a clonal expansion index from normalized ranks of inferred template counts within each repertoire. Generation probabilities in a later analysis came from a VDJ recombination model fitted to out-of-frame rearrangements, and those results were checked against IGoR. A later analysis scored TCR-TCR, TCR-HLA and TCR-CMV co-occurrence with hypergeometric tests, applying a repertoire-size bias correction to TCR pairs. A later analysis estimated false discovery rates by permuting HLA or CMV assignments 20 times. In a later analysis, co-occurring TCRs were grouped with DBSCAN, and TCRdist sequence similarity was added when clustering was performed within HLA-allele-positive subsets. Repertoires with fewer than 30,000 or more than 120,000 public chains, plus five repertoires with anomalous nucleotide sharing, were excluded from co-occurrence clustering. Entries here come from immuneACCESS through TCRdb and include only in-frame sequences with V and J called. Some clones fail to appear in such tables; in the studies checked, an unresolved V gene covers under half of the shortfall, and the cause of the remainder is unknown. V and J calls and clone size are given by that table; D and trimming were obtained from the DNA. This sample is represented by about 170,000 clones; about four fifths of them were singletons. The ten largest clonotypes hold less than 9% of the sample.

V was cut back by 3 bases and J by 1 base, leaving a gap of 18 bases between them. From its cysteine to its phenylalanine, the CDR3 spans 17 amino acids. The entry retains the CDR3 DNA only, 51 bases that are in frame from base 1. For CDR1 and CDR2, the germline V gene lists SGHVS and FQNEAQ. This clone was seen a handful of times. Its target antigen remains unknown. The record has no base qualities; no much larger clone is one base away. The chain is encoded by TRBV7-8 joined to TRBJ1-1; the D region possibly corresponds to TRBD1 (5 bases align). The specimen was PBMCs. This clonotype was obtained from a man aged 25 to 45 in good health and CMV-seropositive. Here is the DNA: TGTGCCAGCAGCTTGTTAAAGAGGGGACTGTCGAACACTGAAGCTTTCTTT. It is translated as CASSLLKRGLSNTEAFF.